Sequencing of this T cell receptor beta chain was carried out in a study of T cells in Graves' hyperthyroidism and ophthalmopathy. The table lists this clonotype with many counts. Amplification targeted TCR beta CDR3 regions from RNA transcripts. During a first-round RT-PCR of the TCR CDR3, the HTBI primer set was used. TCRdb itself ran the multiplex PCR reads through MiXCR, one entry per CDR3 protein. The data show around 560,000 distinct CDR3 sequences, with around 17% seen just once and more than 15% held by the top ten. The receptor was derived from a woman between 18 and 29 years old with Graves' hyperthyroidism. Material: blood.

CDR3 residues: CASSLGRVIGYTF. The CDR3 coding sequence is TGTGCCAGCAGCTTGGGCAGGGTTATTGGCTACACCTTC. The rearrangement uses TRBV7-8 and TRBJ1-2; a possible D gene is TRBD1 (5 bases). The CDR3 contains 13 residues. V was pared by 3 bases and J by 7 bases, with 12 bases between. CDR1 and CDR2 from the germline V gene are SGHVS and FQNEAQ.